What follows describes a single T cell receptor beta chain. Its target is unknown. The CDR3 covers 12 residues. V was shortened by 4 bases and J by 8 bases, with 12 bases between the two germline ends. Germline lookup yields CDR1 SGHRS and CDR2 YFSETQ. Generated by immunoSEQ multiplex PCR, the TCRdb table keeps only in-frame clones and is missing some. This sample has roughly 700,000 clones, with roughly 70% found just once. This entry belongs to a study of shared clonotypes between healthy human individuals. Overall study results and limits: Generally, naive subsets (rather than memory subsets) showed larger estimated richness. Generation probabilities of non-shared clonotypes were lower (relative to those shared by all four donors).

The source material was memory CD4+ T cells sorted from blood. Noted subset: CD45RA-negative fraction. The genes are TRBV5-1 and TRBJ1-1; D perhaps matches TRBD1 (6 bases). The sequence derives from a woman aged 25 to 39 in good health. The CDR3 sequence: CASSPQGIEAFF. In nucleotides, the CDR3 is TGCGCCAGCAGCCCCCAGGGGATCGAAGCTTTCTTT. Based on the CDR3 plus reference TRBV5-1 and TRBJ1-1, the full variable domain is KAGVTQTPRYLIKTRGQQVTLSCSPISGHRSVSWYQQTPGQGLQFLFEYFSETQRNKGNFPGRFSGRQFSNSRSEMNVSTLELGDSALYLCASSPQGIEAFFGQGTRLTVV.